This T cell receptor (beta chain) emerged from a study of blood T cell repertoires in COVID-19. This table comes from immunoSEQ multiplex PCR, and its TCRdb copy is limited to in-frame clones, with some not included. Among roughly 100,000 clones listed, 80% to 90% were seen once. This clonotype was obtained from a man aged 55 to 70 with acute or convalescent COVID-19. The sequenced material came from peripheral blood.

Here the CDR3 reads CASSLTSGNVYEQYF. Written as DNA, the CDR3 is TGCGCCAGCAGCTTGACTAGCGGAAATGTCTACGAGCAGTACTTC. The chain has TRBV5-1 and TRBJ2-7, with TRBD2 matching over 8 bases. This CDR3 is 15 amino acids long. V was clipped by 1 base and J by 3 bases; unmatched bases: 6. Germline CDR1 reads SGHRS; CDR2 reads YFSETQ. Looking up the rest from reference TRBV5-1 and TRBJ2-7 gives the full variable domain: KAGVTQTPRYLIKTRGQQVTLSCSPISGHRSVSWYQQTPGQGLQFLFEYFSETQRNKGNFPGRFSGRQFSNSRSEMNVSTLELGDSALYLCASSLTSGNVYEQYFGPGTRLTVT.